This T cell receptor (delta chain) was captured by sequencing in a study of fetal and pediatric gammadelta thymocytes (dated 2022 in TCRdb). At the level of the whole study: Previously published data and newly generated, unpublished data were combined in the bulk gammadelta thymocyte repertoires, which were used to strengthen a single-cell study of gammadelta thymocyte development. The bulk gammadelta thymocyte repertoire set covered approximately ten subjects in total, 3 fetal thymus donors and 7 pediatric thymus donors. Bulk TCR repertoire data were included to raise the number of subjects and reinforce the CDR3 publicity analysis. The bulk gammadelta thymocyte repertoires combined unpublished data with previously published data (refs 27,28). The full study reports these points: Compared with post-natal repertoires, fetal gammadelta thymocyte repertoires were previously reported to be enriched for TRDV2, TRGV8 and TRGV9 usage, low N additions and public CDR3s.

For this clone: Its antigen remains undetermined. No base-level quality is on record; no much larger clone is a single base apart.

Staining of thymocytes was performed with Zombie NIR viability dye and with antibodies against CD3 (UCHT1), TCRgammadelta (11F2), TCRVgamma9 (IMMU360) and TCRVdelta2 (IMMU389). Bulk TRD and TRG CDR3 repertoires were produced separately from sorted Vgamma9Vdelta2 and nonVgamma9Vdelta2 gammadelta thymocytes taken from human fetal and pediatric thymuses. Children undergoing cardiac surgery in Belgium were the source of the pediatric thymus tissue. Pediatric thymus donors in the study were aged between roughly 1 and 12 years. Thymic cell suspensions were made from fetal and post-natal thymuses as previously described. CD3+ gammadeltaTCR+ Vgamma9+ Vdelta2+ cells were sorted as Vgamma9Vdelta2 thymocytes. A FACS Aria III cell sorter (BD Biosciences) was used for cell sorting. The sequencing machine was an Illumina MiSeq. The published analysis was carried out like this. To analyze publicity, the Vgamma9Vdelta2 and nonVgamma9Vdelta2 bulk CDR3 files from each subject were merged so that every subject had one combined repertoire. Using base R and dplyr, CDR3 publicity was scored on a scale from 0 to 19 by checking each amino acid sequence across 9 single-cell datasets and over nine bulk repertoires. TCRdb reran clone calling on the public reads with CATT; rows sharing one DNA sequence were then combined. None of the V and J calls come from the authors' own analysis; TCRdb made them. The sample table shows roughly 1,500 delta-chain clones, and roughly 15% are seen once. Of the sample, roughly 7.2% is held by the ten largest clones.

Sequences GEAIGNYY (CDR1) and EKD (CDR2) are obtained from the germline V gene. From V the trimming removes 0 bases and from J it removes 0 bases, while the gene matches leave 28 bases of the junction unaccounted for. The CDR3 runs 25 residues from the cysteine to the phenylalanine. Solely the CDR3 DNA is kept, with 75 bases framed from the first base. This chain is built from TRDV2 and TRDJ1; TRDD3 agrees with 12 junctional bases. The sample comprised Vgamma9Vdelta2 gamma-delta T cells from the thymus. The sample's cell subset or site label, in plain terms: sorted CD3+gammadeltaTCR+Vgamma9+Vdelta2+ thymocytes. The TCR originated in a child who underwent cardiac surgery and was recorded as healthy. CDR3 region: CACDTLNTGERPVLGDTSYTDKLIF. The DNA sequence is given as TGTGCCTGTGACACCTTGAACACCGGAGAGAGGCCCGTACTGGGGGATACATCGTACACCGATAAACTCATCTTT.